These 21 T cell receptor beta chains came from one sample sequenced in a study of cytomegalovirus exposure and HLA in healthy donors. Primers included in the PCR were 60 Vbeta and 13 Jbeta primers. Produced via immunoSEQ multiplex PCR; TCRdb's table is partial and in-frame only. The sample consists of some 110,000 clones, nearly 80% of them appearing once. The sequencing input was PBMCs. The receptors originated from a man aged 60 to 75 in good health and CMV-seropositive.

The chain is built from TRBV7-9 and TRBJ1-2; D unclear. With 5 bases removed from V and 4 bases from J, the gap between germline ends came to 11 bases. From germline, CDR1 is SEHNR and CDR2 FQNEAQ (reference sequence). The CDR3 loop spans 13 amino acids. DNA for the CDR3: TGTGCCAGCAGCCTGGGCCACCTCTATGGCTACACCTTC. As protein: CASSLGHLYGYTF.

The rearrangement joins TRBV7-8 to TRBJ2-3; D perhaps matches TRBD1 (8 bases). Looked up from germline, CDR1 is SGHVS and CDR2 is FQNEAQ. The CDR3 sequence is 14 residues long. V lost 5 bases, J lost 5 bases, and 14 bases lay in between. In DNA form, the CDR3 reads TGTGCCAGCAGCGTGACAGGGGAGGGAGATACGCAGTATTTT. As protein: CASSVTGEGDTQYF.

The rearrangement links TRBV6-1 to TRBJ1-5; tentatively, D is TRBD1 (5 bases). Germline V gene sequence: CDR1 MNHNS, CDR2 SASEGT. Trimming removed 5 bases at V and 3 bases at J, with 14 bases between. The CDR3 spans 15 residues. The CDR3 is CASSLPGLDNQPQHF. CDR3 DNA sequence: TGTGCCAGCAGTTTACCGGGACTTGACAATCAGCCCCAGCATTTT.

This clone has just a few counts. V usage is TRBV6-4 and J usage is TRBJ1-2; D remains unclear. Germline V gene lookup returns CDR1 MRHNA and CDR2 SNTAGT. V gave up 3 bases and J gave up 8 bases, with 16 bases separating them. The CDR3 consists of 14 residues. The CDR3 region is CASSEGPWSGGYTF. DNA of the CDR3: TGTGCCAGCAGTGAAGGGCCTTGGAGCGGGGGCTACACCTTC.

V and J are TRBV6-5 and TRBJ1-1; 7 positions match TRBD1. This CDR3 comprises 13 residues. The V and J ends lost 11 bases and 7 bases, in that order; junction bases with no gene match: 13. The germline CDR1 and CDR2 sequences are MNHEY and SVGAGI. DNA of the CDR3: TGTGCCTGCGCAGGGGGTCGCGGAGGTGAAGCTTTCTTT. This translates into CACAGGRGGEAFF.

This clone showed up just once. The chain has TRBV7-8 and TRBJ2-7; no clear D gene. In germline, CDR1 is SGHVS, CDR2 FQNEAQ. Trimming took off 4 bases at V and 0 bases at J, with 10 bases between the two ends. The CDR3 runs 14 residues. CDR3 DNA sequence: TGTGCCAGCAGCTGGGCACACAGCTCCTACGAGCAGTACTTC. This encodes CASSWAHSSYEQYF.

The chain carries TRBV19 and TRBJ2-3; tentative D call: TRBD1 (5 bases). V lost 11 bases to trimming and J lost 0 bases, with 12 bases between them. Germline V lookup: CDR1 LNHDA, CDR2 SQIVND (reference sequence). The CDR3 is 13 residues long. In DNA form, the CDR3 reads TGTGCCGGGGCTGTCACTAGCACAGATACGCAGTATTTT. Translated: CAGAVTSTDTQYF.

The chain recombines TRBV7-3 with TRBJ2-1, with 9 bases aligning to TRBD2. This CDR3 is 16 amino acids long. Per the germline V gene, CDR1 is SGHTA and CDR2 is FQGTGA. Trimming took 1 base from V and 9 from J; bases not matched to a gene: 10. CDR3 sequence reads: CASSLKGRGGSVEQFF. The CDR3 DNA reads TGTGCCAGCAGCTTAAAGGGGCGGGGGGGCTCTGTTGAGCAGTTCTTC. The full variable domain, in which reference TRBV7-3 and TRBJ2-1 provide the parts outside the CDR3, is GAGVSQTPSNKVTEKGKYVELRCDPISGHTALYWYRQSLGQGPEFLIYFQGTGAADDSGLPNDRFFAVRPEGSVSTLKIQRTERGDSAVYLCASSLKGRGGSVEQFFGPGTRLTVL.

This clone turned up a few times. The J gene is TRBJ2-2, the V gene TRBV10-3, with D hard to call. With 6 bases removed from V and 6 bases from J, the gap between germline ends came to 8 bases. Germline V lookup: CDR1 ENHRY, CDR2 SYGVKD. The CDR3 runs 12 residues. CDR3 DNA: TGTGCCATCAGGCCGGTGGCCGGGGAGCTGTTTTTT. Translated, it gives CAIRPVAGELFF.

The genes are TRBV2 and TRBJ2-3; possible D gene TRBD2, 6 bases. Germline CDR1 and CDR2: SNHLY and FYNNEI. CDR3 length: 12 residues. With 6 bases removed from V and 11 bases from J, the gap between germline ends came to 15 bases. As DNA, the CDR3 is TGTGCCAGCAGAGCGGGCCTTCATAGGCAGTATTTT. Protein: CASRAGLHRQYF.

The chain combines TRBV5-1 with TRBJ2-5, with 9 bases fitting TRBD1. V shed 4 bases, J shed 9 bases, and the junction held 13 bases outside the gene matches. This CDR3 has 15 residues. Germline CDR1 reads SGHRS; CDR2 reads YFSETQ. CDR3 nucleotide sequence: TGCGCCAGCAGCCCGGGACAGGGTAGCCGGATGTCCCAGTACTTC. It yields the protein CASSPGQGSRMSQYF. Together with reference TRBV5-1 and TRBJ2-5, the CDR3 gives the full variable domain: KAGVTQTPRYLIKTRGQQVTLSCSPISGHRSVSWYQQTPGQGLQFLFEYFSETQRNKGNFPGRFSGRQFSNSRSEMNVSTLELGDSALYLCASSPGQGSRMSQYFGPGTRLLVL.

The chain has TRBV10-3 and TRBJ2-5, with a possible D match to TRBD1 (6 bases). CDR3 length: 13 residues. V gave up 5 bases and J gave up 5 bases, with 12 bases separating them. Germline V lookup: CDR1 ENHRY, CDR2 SYGVKD. In nucleotides, the CDR3 is TGTGCCATCAGTTCATCCCAGGGGGAGACCCAGTACTTC. Translated, it gives CAISSSQGETQYF.

The chain employs TRBV12-5 and TRBJ1-1; D is uncertain. Trimming stripped 2 bases from V and 8 bases from J, with 15 bases between. The length of the CDR3 is 14 residues. Germline values: CDR1 LGHNT, CDR2 FRNRAP. The CDR3 coding sequence is TGTGCTAGTGGTTTGCTACCTAACTTTCCGGAAGCTTTCTTT. Encoded protein: CASGLLPNFPEAFF.

The chain employs TRBV4-3 and TRBJ2-7, with 8 bases fitting TRBD1. The CDR3 is 12 residues long. V gave up 3 bases and J gave up 7 bases; unmatched junction bases: 2. Germline V gives CDR1 LGHNA, CDR2 YSLEER. In DNA form, the CDR3 reads TGCGCCAGCAGCCACAGACAGGGGGAGCAGTACTTC. Its translation is CASSHRQGEQYF.

The rearrangement joins TRBV28 to TRBJ1-2, with D possibly matching TRBD1 (6 bases). The CDR3 loop spans 15 amino acids. CDR1 is MDHEN and CDR2 is SYDVKM in the germline V gene. Trimming removed 7 bases at V and 4 bases at J, with 19 bases between. CDR3 sequence (DNA): TGTGCCAGCACCCCGCCAGGACAGATAGTCTATGGCTACACCTTC. It codes for CASTPPGQIVYGYTF.

The chain joins TRBV29-1 to TRBJ2-3; 8 nucleotides agree with TRBD2. Germline loops: CDR1 SQVTM, CDR2 ANQGSEA. CDR3 size: 14 residues. V gave up 6 bases and J gave up 3 bases; unmatched junction bases: 8. CDR3 residues: CSVVAGGGTDTQYF. The CDR3 nucleotides read TGCAGCGTGGTGGCGGGGGGCGGTACAGATACGCAGTATTTT.

The V call is TRBV6-1, the J call TRBJ1-1, with 7 positions matching TRBD1. CDR3 length equals 13 residues. V shed 7 bases, J shed 11 bases, and the junction held 13 bases outside the gene matches. Germline lookup yields CDR1 MNHNS and CDR2 SASEGT. CDR3 bases: TGTGCCAGCACCCAAAACAGACAGGGTCGGGCTTTCTTT. Its protein is CASTQNRQGRAFF.

V gene TRBV19 combines with J gene TRBJ2-4, with D uncertain. CDR3 length equals 11 residues. The germline CDR1 and CDR2 sequences are LNHDA and SQIVND (reference sequence). The V and J ends lost 6 bases and 4 bases respectively, with 4 bases between them. CDR3 region: CASRLKNIQYF. Here the CDR3 DNA reads TGTGCCAGTAGATTAAAAAACATTCAGTACTTC.

The genes are TRBV7-2 and TRBJ1-4; 10 bases are a match to TRBD1. The germline CDR1 and CDR2 sequences are SGHTA and FQGNSA. Unmatched junction bases numbered 9, after V lost 3 bases and J lost 8 bases. This CDR3 has 16 residues. CDR3 nucleotide sequence: TGTGCCAGCAGCTTGGGCGGGGGACAGGGGCGGGAAAAACTGTTTTTT. It codes for CASSLGGGQGREKLFF.

The chain joins TRBV6-5 to TRBJ1-2; TRBD1 matches 7 bases. Germline V gives CDR1 MNHEY, CDR2 SVGAGI. The trim removed 5 bases at V and 5 bases at J, leaving 11 bases unmatched. This CDR3 contains 15 residues. CDR3: CASSRGTESTYGYTF. CDR3 bases: TGTGCCAGCAGTCGCGGGACAGAGTCGACTTATGGCTACACCTTC.

V gene TRBV6-5 combines with J gene TRBJ1-5, with TRBD1 as a possible D gene (6 bases). Between the trimmed V and J ends, which lost 6 bases and 0 bases, there was a span of 12 bases. The germline CDR1 and CDR2 sequences are MNHEY and SVGAGI. CDR3 length: 15 residues. The CDR3: CASSHDRTSNQPQHF. In DNA, the CDR3 is TGTGCCAGCAGCCATGACAGGACTAGCAATCAGCCCCAGCATTTT.